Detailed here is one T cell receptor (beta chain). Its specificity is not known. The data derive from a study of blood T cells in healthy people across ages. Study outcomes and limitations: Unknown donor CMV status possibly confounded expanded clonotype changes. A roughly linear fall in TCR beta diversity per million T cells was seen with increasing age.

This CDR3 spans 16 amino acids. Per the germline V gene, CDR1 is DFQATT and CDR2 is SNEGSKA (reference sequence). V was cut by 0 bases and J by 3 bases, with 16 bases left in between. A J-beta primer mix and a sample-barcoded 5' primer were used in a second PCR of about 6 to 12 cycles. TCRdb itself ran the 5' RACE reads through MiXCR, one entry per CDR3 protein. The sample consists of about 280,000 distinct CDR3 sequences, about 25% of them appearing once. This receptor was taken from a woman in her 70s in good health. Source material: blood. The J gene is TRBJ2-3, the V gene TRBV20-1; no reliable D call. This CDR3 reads CSARDPGAPRTDTQYF. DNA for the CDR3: TGCAGTGCTAGAGATCCAGGAGCTCCCAGGACAGATACGCAGTATTTT.